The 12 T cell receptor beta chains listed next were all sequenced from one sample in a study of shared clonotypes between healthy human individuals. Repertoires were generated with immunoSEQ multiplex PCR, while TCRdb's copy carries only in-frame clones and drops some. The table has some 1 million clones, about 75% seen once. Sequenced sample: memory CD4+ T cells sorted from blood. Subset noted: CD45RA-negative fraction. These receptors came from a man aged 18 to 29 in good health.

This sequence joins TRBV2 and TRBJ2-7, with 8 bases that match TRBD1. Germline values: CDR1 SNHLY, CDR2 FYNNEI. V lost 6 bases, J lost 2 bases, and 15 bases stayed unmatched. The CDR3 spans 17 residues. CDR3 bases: TGTGCCAGCAGCACCCGGACTGGACAGGGAAAGGCCTACGAGCAGTACTTC. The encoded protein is CASSTRTGQGKAYEQYF. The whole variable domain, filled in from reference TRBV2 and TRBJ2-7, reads EPEVTQTPSHQVTQMGQEVILRCVPISNHLYFYWYRQILGQKVEFLVSFYNNEISEKSEIFDDQFSVERPDGSNFTLKIRSTKLEDSAMYFCASSTRTGQGKAYEQYFGPGTRLTVT.

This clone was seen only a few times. Written as DNA, the CDR3 is TGTGCCAGCAGTTCAACTGCGAACACTGAAGCTTTCTTT. It encodes CASSSTANTEAFF. The chain recombines TRBV6-5 with TRBJ1-1; D is undetermined. The length of the CDR3 is 13 residues. Germline values: CDR1 MNHEY, CDR2 SVGAGI. The V gene lost 4 bases and the J gene lost 1 base, with 7 bases spanning the gap.

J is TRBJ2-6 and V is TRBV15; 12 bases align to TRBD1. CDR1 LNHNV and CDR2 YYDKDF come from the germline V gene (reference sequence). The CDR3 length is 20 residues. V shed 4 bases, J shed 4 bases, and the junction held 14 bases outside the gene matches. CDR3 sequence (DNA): TGTGCCACCAGCACCGCAAGCCCGGGACAGGGGGCGCAAGGGGCCAACGTCCTGACTTTC. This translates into CATSTASPGQGAQGANVLTF.

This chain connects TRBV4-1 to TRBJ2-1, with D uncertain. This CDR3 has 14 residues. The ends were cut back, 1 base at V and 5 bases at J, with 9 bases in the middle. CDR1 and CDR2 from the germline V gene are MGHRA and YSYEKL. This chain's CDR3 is CASSQVVLNNEQFF. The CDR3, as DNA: TGCGCCAGCAGCCAAGTGGTCTTGAACAATGAGCAGTTCTTC.

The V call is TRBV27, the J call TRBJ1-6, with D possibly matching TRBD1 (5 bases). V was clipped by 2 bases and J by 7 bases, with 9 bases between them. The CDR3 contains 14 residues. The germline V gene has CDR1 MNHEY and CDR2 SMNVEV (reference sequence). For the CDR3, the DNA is TGTGCCAGCAGTTTAAGGGGCTGGAATTCACCCCTCCACTTT. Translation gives CASSLRGWNSPLHF.

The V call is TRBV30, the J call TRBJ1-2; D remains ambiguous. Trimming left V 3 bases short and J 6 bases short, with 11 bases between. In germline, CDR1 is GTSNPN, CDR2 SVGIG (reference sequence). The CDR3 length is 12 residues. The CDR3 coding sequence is TGTGCCTGGAGCGGGCATACGGATGGCTACACCTTC. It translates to CAWSGHTDGYTF.

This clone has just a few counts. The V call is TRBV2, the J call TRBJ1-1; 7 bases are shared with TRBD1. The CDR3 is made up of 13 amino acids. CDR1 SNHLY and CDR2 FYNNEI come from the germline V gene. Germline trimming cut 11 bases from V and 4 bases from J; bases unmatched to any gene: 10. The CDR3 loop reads CAGEGQARTEAFF. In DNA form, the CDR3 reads TGTGCCGGGGAAGGACAGGCACGCACTGAAGCTTTCTTT.

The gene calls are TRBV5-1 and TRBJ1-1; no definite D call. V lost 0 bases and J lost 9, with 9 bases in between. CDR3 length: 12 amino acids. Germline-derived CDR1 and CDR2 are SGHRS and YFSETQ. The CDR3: CASSLGGRQAFF. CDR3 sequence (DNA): TGCGCCAGCAGCTTGGGCGGGAGGCAAGCTTTCTTT.

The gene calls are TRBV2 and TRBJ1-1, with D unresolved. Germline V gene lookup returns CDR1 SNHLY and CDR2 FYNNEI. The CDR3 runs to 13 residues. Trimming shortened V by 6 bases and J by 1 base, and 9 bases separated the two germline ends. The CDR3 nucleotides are TGTGCCAGCAGGCCCCTCTGGAACACTGAAGCTTTCTTT. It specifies CASRPLWNTEAFF.

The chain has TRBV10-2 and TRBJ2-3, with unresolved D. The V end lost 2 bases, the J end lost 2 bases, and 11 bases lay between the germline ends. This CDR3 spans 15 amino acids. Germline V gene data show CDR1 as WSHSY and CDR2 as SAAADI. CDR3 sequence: CASSENERITDTQYF. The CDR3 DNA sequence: TGCGCCAGCAGTGAGAACGAGCGAATCACAGATACGCAGTATTTT.

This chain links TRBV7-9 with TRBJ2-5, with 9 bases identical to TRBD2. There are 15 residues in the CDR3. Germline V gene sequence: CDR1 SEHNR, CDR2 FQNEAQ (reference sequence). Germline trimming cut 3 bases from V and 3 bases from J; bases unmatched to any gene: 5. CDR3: CASSLTGLAKETQYF. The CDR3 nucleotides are TGTGCCAGCAGCTTGACGGGACTAGCTAAAGAGACCCAGTACTTC.

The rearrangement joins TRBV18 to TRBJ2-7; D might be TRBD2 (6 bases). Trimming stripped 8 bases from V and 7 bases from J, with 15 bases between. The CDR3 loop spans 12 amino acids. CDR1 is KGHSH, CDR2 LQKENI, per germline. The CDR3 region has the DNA TGTGCCAGCCGCGGGACTGATGGGGAGCAGTACTTC. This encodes CASRGTDGEQYF.